This T cell receptor beta chain comes out of a study of beta chain features in type 1 diabetes. Every isolated RNA sample was fully reverse transcribed, so sequencing captured expressed TCRB transcripts. About 3.6 million reads were obtained on average from naive, central memory and regulatory T cell samples. Sequenced by immunoSEQ multiplex PCR; TCRdb stores in-frame clones only, minus some. The sample contains 350,000 to 450,000 clones, about 15% of which appear only once. This CDR3 is 13 amino acids long. V was cut by 2 bases and J by 3 bases, with 8 bases left in between. Per germline, CDR1 MDHEN and CDR2 SYDVKM. Regarding the study as a whole: No resolution was reached here on whether HLA type influences TCRB rearrangement. TCRB CDR3s were moderately but significantly shorter in Type 1 diabetes patients in all four CD4+ subsets. Sampled from patients, naive, central memory and Treg TCRB repertoires appeared more similar than those sampled from healthy donors.

Comment on this clone: What it binds is unknown.

This sequence was found in a man aged 30-40 years in good health. The sample taken for sequencing was naive CD4+ T cells from blood. The chain recombines TRBV28 with TRBJ2-7; D unclear. DNA of the CDR3: TGTGCCAGCAGTTTAAGGATAAACTACGAGCAGTACTTC. Its protein product is CASSLRINYEQYF.